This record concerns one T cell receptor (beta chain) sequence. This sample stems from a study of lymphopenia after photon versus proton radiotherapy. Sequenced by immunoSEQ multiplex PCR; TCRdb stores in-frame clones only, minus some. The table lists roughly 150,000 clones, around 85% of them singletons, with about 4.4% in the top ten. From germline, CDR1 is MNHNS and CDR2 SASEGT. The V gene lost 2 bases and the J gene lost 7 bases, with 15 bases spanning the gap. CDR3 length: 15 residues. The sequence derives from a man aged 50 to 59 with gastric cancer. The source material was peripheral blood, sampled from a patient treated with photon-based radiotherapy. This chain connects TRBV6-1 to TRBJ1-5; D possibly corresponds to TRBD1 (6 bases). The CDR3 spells CASSERSGAGQPQHF. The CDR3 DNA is TGTGCCAGCAGTGAAAGGTCAGGGGCCGGCCAGCCCCAGCATTTT.